The 20 T cell receptor beta chains given below trace back to one sample, sequenced in a study of blood T cells in healthy people across ages. Primers used in a second PCR of about 6 to 12 cycles were a sample-barcoded 5' primer and a J-beta primer mix. Using its own MiXCR run on the 5' RACE reads, TCRdb lists one record per CDR3 protein. The table has roughly 650,000 distinct CDR3 sequences, less than 40% seen once; the top ten hold approximately 15%. Input material: blood. All receptors derive from a woman of 80 years or more in good health.

This chain connects TRBV7-8 to TRBJ2-5, with unresolved D. V gave up 9 bases and J gave up 0 bases, with 8 bases separating them. Germline V gene lookup returns CDR1 SGHVS and CDR2 FQNEAQ. The CDR3 is 12 amino acids. CDR3 sequence reads: CASGPYQETQYF. In DNA form, the CDR3 reads TGTGCCAGTGGTCCGTACCAAGAGACCCAGTACTTC.

In this sample, this clonotype turned up many times. The V call is TRBV28, the J call TRBJ1-2, with D possibly being TRBD1 (5 bases). V was pared by 5 bases and J by 10 bases, with 14 bases between. The CDR3 has 12 amino acids. Germline values: CDR1 MDHEN, CDR2 SYDVKM. The DNA for the CDR3 is TGTGCCAGCAGTGACACAGGCGTTGACTACACCTTC. Translation gives CASSDTGVDYTF.

The chain has TRBV20-1 and TRBJ1-2, with 9 bases fitting TRBD1. This CDR3 has 13 amino acids. Germline CDR1 and CDR2: DFQATT and SNEGSKA (reference sequence). V lost 2 bases, J lost 3 bases, and 1 base stayed unmatched. The CDR3 loop reads CSARRDRDYGYTF. The CDR3 DNA reads as TGCAGTGCTAGAAGGGACAGGGACTATGGCTACACCTTC.

The gene calls are TRBV5-1 and TRBJ1-4; D might be TRBD1 (6 bases). In germline, CDR1 is SGHRS, CDR2 YFSETQ. The CDR3 is 15 amino acids. Trimming left V 7 bases short and J 0 bases short, with 13 bases between. In DNA, the CDR3 is TGCGCCAGCGGCACCGGGACAACAACTAATGAAAAACTGTTTTTT. Protein sequence: CASGTGTTTNEKLFF.

The V and J genes are TRBV7-2 and TRBJ2-3; weak D call: TRBD2 (5 bases). Germline-derived CDR1 and CDR2 are SGHTA and FQGNSA. The V and J ends lost 5 bases and 2 bases respectively, with 26 bases between them. The CDR3 contains 19 residues. The CDR3 loop is CASSTSQPRGGQDTDTQYF. The CDR3 coding sequence is TGTGCCAGCAGCACCTCGCAACCTCGTGGCGGGCAGGACACAGATACGCAGTATTTT. The full variable domain, its missing parts supplied by reference TRBV7-2 and TRBJ2-3, is GAGVSQSPSNKVTEKGKDVELRCDPISGHTALYWYRQSLGQGLEFLIYFQGNSAPDKSGLPSDRFSAERTGGSVSTLTIQRTQQEDSAVYLCASSTSQPRGGQDTDTQYFGPGTRLTVL.

This clonotype was detected once. This could be a read error, since a much larger clone is one nucleotide away. V is TRBV6-5 and J is TRBJ1-6, with D possibly TRBD1 on 6 matching bases. The CDR3 has 13 amino acids. Germline V lookup: CDR1 MNHEY, CDR2 SVGAGI. CDR3 in amino acids: CASSYGGHSPPHF. CDR3 sequence (DNA): TGTGCCAGCAGTTACGGGGGCCATTCACCCCCCCACTTT.

Regarding this clonotype: Since a much larger clone is just one base distant, this may be a read error. The V gene is TRBV29-1, the J gene TRBJ1-2, with D uncertain. Trimming stripped 7 bases from V and 7 bases from J, with 4 bases between. The CDR3 totals 8 residues. Germline V gene data show CDR1 as SQVTM and CDR2 as ANQGSEA. This CDR3 is CSGSGYTF. The CDR3 DNA reads as TGCAGCGGCTCTGGCTACACCTTC. Full variable domain (missing parts from reference TRBV29-1 and TRBJ1-2): SAVISQKPSRDICQRGTSLTIQCQVDSQVTMMFWYRQQPGQSLTLIATANQGSEATYESGFVIDKFPISRPNLTFSTLTVSNMSPEDSSIYLCSGSGYTFGSGTRLTVV.

The table lists this clonotype with many counts. The genes are TRBV7-2 and TRBJ2-7, with D perhaps matching TRBD1 or TRBD2 (5 bases each). V was pared by 1 base and J by 2 bases, with 12 bases between. The CDR3 sequence is 15 residues long. CDR1 is SGHTA and CDR2 is FQGNSA in the germline V gene. CDR3 bases: TGTGCCAGCAGCTTAGTCCCGGGACCCACCTACGAGCAGTACTTC. Translating it yields CASSLVPGPTYEQYF.

This clonotype has just a few counts. One end of the junction varies from germline; a read error may be responsible. The chain employs TRBV4-2 and TRBJ1-2; no reliable D call. The CDR3 runs 14 residues. Germline CDR1 is LGHNA and CDR2 is YNFKEQ. CDR3 coding DNA: TGTGCCAGCAACCAAGAACGGCAGACCTATGGTTACACCTTC. Its protein product is CASNQERQTYGYTF.

The chain has TRBV5-1 and TRBJ2-7; 10 positions agree with TRBD1. The length of the CDR3 is 14 residues. V shed 5 bases, J shed 2 bases, and the junction held 4 bases outside the gene matches. Germline V gene sequence: CDR1 SGHRS, CDR2 YFSETQ. CDR3: CASRDGTGAYEQYF. CDR3 DNA: TGCGCCAGCAGGGACGGGACAGGGGCCTACGAGCAGTACTTC.

This clonotype was seen ten or more times. The CDR3 sequence is CATVQGRREETQYF. The CDR3 DNA sequence: TGTGCCACAGTACAGGGGCGTCGGGAAGAGACCCAGTACTTC. V is TRBV10-3 and J is TRBJ2-5, with 7 bases matching TRBD1. CDR1 and CDR2 (germline): ENHRY, SYGVKD. After removal of 10 bases from V and 3 bases from J, the junction contained 11 bases not matched to a gene. The CDR3 has 14 amino acids.

V usage is TRBV4-2 and J usage is TRBJ1-1; no firm D call. Germline CDR1 is LGHNA and CDR2 is YNFKEQ. The CDR3 extends over 15 amino acids. Deletions cut 0 bases from V and 8 bases from J, with 16 bases between. CDR3 in amino acids: CASSQDPWAELEAFF. The CDR3 DNA reads TGTGCCAGCAGCCAAGATCCCTGGGCAGAGTTGGAAGCTTTCTTT.

This clonotype was seen repeatedly, ten times or more. This rearrangement joins TRBV7-8 to TRBJ2-5; 10 bases are shared with TRBD2. Per the germline V gene, CDR1 is SGHVS and CDR2 is FQNEAQ. Losses at the gene ends were 5 bases for V and 7 bases for J; bases not matched to a gene: 10. CDR3 size: 15 residues. Written as DNA, the CDR3 is TGTGCCAGCAGCCCAGAAGGGCTAGCGGGAGCGACCCAGTACTTC. This codes for CASSPEGLAGATQYF.

The CDR3 is CASSPGPGQGAYEQYF. The CDR3 nucleotides read TGTGCCAGCAGCCCGGGACCGGGACAGGGGGCCTACGAGCAGTACTTC. The chain joins TRBV7-2 to TRBJ2-4; 11 bases agree with TRBD1. The end of the DNA is better explained by TRBJ2-7, so the J call may be wrong. The CDR3 covers 16 residues. Germline V gene lookup returns CDR1 SGHTA and CDR2 FQGNSA.

This clonotype was detected a few times. This may be a read error: a much more frequent sequence differs by one nucleotide. The chain is built from TRBV7-6 and TRBJ2-5; D may correspond to TRBD1 or TRBD2 (5 bases each). The germline V gene encodes CDR1 SGHVS and CDR2 FNYEAQ. Trimming took off 3 bases at V and 11 bases at J, with 19 bases between the two ends. The CDR3 length is 14 residues. CDR3 loop: CASSLGVRDHEQYF. The CDR3 DNA sequence: TGTGCCAGCAGCTTGGGGGTCAGGGACCATGAGCAGTACTTC.

A word on this clonotype: A much larger clone differs from this one at a single base, so this may be a read error. The V gene is TRBV7-2, the J gene TRBJ2-5, with D possibly matching TRBD2 (6 bases). The J call may be in error: the DNA end matches TRBJ2-7 better. Germline V CDR1 and CDR2: SGHTA, FQGNSA. CDR3 length: 15 residues. The CDR3 spells CASSLNGMGGYEQYF. The CDR3, as DNA: TGTGCCAGCAGCTTAAATGGGATGGGGGGCTACGAGCAGTACTTC.

V gene TRBV20-1 combines with J gene TRBJ2-7; TRBD2 agrees at 12 bases. There are 16 residues in the CDR3. Germline V gene data show CDR1 as DFQATT and CDR2 as SNEGSKA (reference sequence). V lost 3 bases to trimming and J lost 7 bases; unmatched junction nucleotides: 13. The chain's CDR3 is CSARGASGGALYEQYF. CDR3 sequence (DNA): TGCAGTGCTAGGGGGGCTAGCGGGGGGGCCTTATATGAGCAGTACTTC.

This clonotype was seen ten or more times. The V gene is TRBV3-1, the J gene TRBJ2-7, with D possibly matching TRBD1 (5 bases). The CDR3 spans 13 residues. The germline CDR1 and CDR2 sequences are LGHDT and YNNKEL (reference sequence). Trimming pared 4 bases from V and 6 bases from J, leaving 13 bases between. CDR3 DNA: TGTGCCAGCAGCCCCATTAGGGGTTCCGAGCAGTACTTC. Its translation: CASSPIRGSEQYF.

This clonotype was observed at least ten times. The rearrangement links TRBV7-9 to TRBJ2-1, with 7 positions matching TRBD1. The CDR3 is 15 amino acids. V dropped 5 bases and J dropped 1; count of bases not matched to a gene: 5. Germline V gene lookup returns CDR1 SEHNR and CDR2 FQNEAQ (reference sequence). The CDR3 nucleotides are TGTGCCAGCAGCGAGGACAGGCTATCCTACAATGAGCAGTTCTTC. Its protein product is CASSEDRLSYNEQFF.

This chain links TRBV10-3 with TRBJ1-2; D not resolved. The CDR3 runs to 15 residues. V gave up 1 base and J gave up 4 bases, with 13 bases separating them. Germline CDR1 reads ENHRY; CDR2 reads SYGVKD. For the CDR3, the DNA is TGTGCCATCAGTGAGTGGACGGGGAATATCTATGGCTACACCTTC. Encoded protein: CAISEWTGNIYGYTF.